This T cell receptor (beta chain) stems from a study of CD8 T cells in Susac syndrome (dated by TCRdb to between 2017 and 2020). Background on the whole study: Whether CD8+ T cell activation and differentiation in Susac syndrome was antigen driven was tested using repertoire sequencing.

High-throughput TCR beta sequencing profiled peripheral blood CD8+ and CD4+ T cells from healthy donors, Susac syndrome patients and multiple sclerosis patients. Healthy donors were included as age- and sex-matched controls. Bulk CD8+ and CD4+ T cells were purified by magnetic negative isolation, while CD8+ TEMRA cells were enriched using FACS. Blood was collected in EDTA tubes and processed within 24 hours, with PBMCs isolated through density gradient centrifugation. PBMCs intended for TCR sequencing were frozen in liquid nitrogen and were later thawed in a 37 degrees C water bath. The sorted or isolated CD4+, CD8+ and CD8+ TEMRA cells had a purity of 90% or higher. RNA was extracted using the RNeasy kit, and roughly 0.5 to 1 ug of the RNA was reverse transcribed with random hexamers. The immunoSEQ multiplex PCR assay, which covers 54 Vbeta and 13 Jbeta segments, was used to amplify TCR beta CDR3 regions. PCR amplification bias was corrected using a synthetic template baseline for primer optimization and computational correction. The study's own analysis went as follows. Reads were assigned to V, D and J genes according to IMGT and analyzed in immunoSEQ Analyzer, with only productive sequences retained. Clonality was calculated as one minus the Shannon entropy normalized by log2 of the number of productive unique sequences. Public and private clones were assessed among the 100 most prevalent clones of each patient and control. Susac-specific clones were defined as absent from healthy and MS cohorts, 1052 published viral clones and other ImmuneACCESS disease sequences. TCRdb trimmed the raw reads at Q25, called clones with MiXCR and kept productive beta chains. Each CDR3 protein gets just one entry, which takes the most common genes and DNA from the rows behind it. Clone size and V and J calls follow TCRdb, not the original study. Here the sample has 150,000 to 200,000 distinct CDR3 sequences; under 95% occur a single time. The ten largest clonotypes hold roughly 0.08% of the sample.

Note on this clonotype: Its target antigen remains unknown. Base qualities are not at hand, and no much larger clone is one base apart.

The paper's findings and limits, for the study overall: The TCR sequencing and HLA analysis was acknowledged to have included a relatively small number of individuals.

CDR1 is given as KGHDR and CDR2 as SFDVKD, both from the germline V gene. From cysteine to phenylalanine, the CDR3 is 16 amino acids long. CDR3 DNA is the only sequence kept; it has 48 bases, read in frame from the first base. V and J are trimmed by 3 bases and 7 bases, and the gene matches miss 5 bases of the junction. Here the chain combines TRBV24-1 and TRBJ2-3; TRBD2 lines up with 14 middle nucleotides. Sequenced material: CD4+ T cells from PBMCs. The TCR was taken from a human donor in good health. The encoded CDR3 is CATSDLGTSGRNTQYF. The nucleotide sequence is given as TGTGCCACCAGTGATCTAGGGACTAGCGGGAGAAATACGCAGTATTTT.